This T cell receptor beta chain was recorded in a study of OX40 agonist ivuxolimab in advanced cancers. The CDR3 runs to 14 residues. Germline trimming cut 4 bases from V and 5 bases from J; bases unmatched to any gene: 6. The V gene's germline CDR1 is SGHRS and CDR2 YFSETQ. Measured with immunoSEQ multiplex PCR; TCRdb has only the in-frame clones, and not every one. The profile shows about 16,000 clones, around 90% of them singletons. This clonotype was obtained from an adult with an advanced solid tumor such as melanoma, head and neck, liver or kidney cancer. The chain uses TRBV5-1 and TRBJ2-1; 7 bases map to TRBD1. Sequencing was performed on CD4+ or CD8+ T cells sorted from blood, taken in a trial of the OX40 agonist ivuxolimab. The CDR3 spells CASSPRQGDNEQFF. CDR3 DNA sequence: TGCGCCAGCAGCCCCCGACAGGGTGACAATGAGCAGTTCTTC.